The clone carrying this TCR beta chain was seen ten or more times. Trimming cost V 5 bases and J 6 bases, with 12 bases left between them. Germline V lookup: CDR1 MNHNS, CDR2 SASEGT. The CDR3 loop spans 13 amino acids. TCRdb re-called the 5' RACE reads with MiXCR, one entry per CDR3 protein. Seen here are roughly 500,000 distinct CDR3 sequences, about 20% observed once, and the top ten hold about 0.91%. The sample comes from a study of identical twins. This sample also belongs to another study, concerning T cells expressing NK-cell markers.

Material for sequencing was CD4+ T cells sorted from blood. This TCR was recovered from a woman aged 18-29 years in good health. The chain carries TRBV6-1 and TRBJ2-3; a possible D gene is TRBD1 (5 bases). The CDR3 protein is CASSRQGRDTQYF. CDR3 in DNA: TGTGCCAGCAGTAGGCAGGGTAGGGATACGCAGTATTTT.